Presented here are 28 T cell receptor beta chains from one specimen sequenced in a study of blood T cell repertoires in COVID-19. Produced via immunoSEQ multiplex PCR; TCRdb's table is partial and in-frame only. This sample has around 180,000 clones, with around 89% found just once. Sequenced: peripheral blood. Receptor source: a man between 60 and 70 years old with acute or convalescent COVID-19.

This chain links TRBV7-9 with TRBJ2-1; 10 bases line up with TRBD2. CDR3 length: 17 amino acids. V was pared by 2 bases and J by 7 bases, with 11 bases of the junction left unmatched. Germline V lookup: CDR1 SEHNR, CDR2 FQNEAQ (reference sequence). The CDR3 DNA reads as TGTGCCAGCAGCTTACCGAAGAGCGGGAGGGGGAGGAATGAGCAGTTCTTC. As protein: CASSLPKSGRGRNEQFF.

The V gene is TRBV7-9, the J gene TRBJ1-1; D gene unclear. The germline V gene has CDR1 SEHNR and CDR2 FQNEAQ (reference sequence). The CDR3 has 14 residues. V was pared by 5 bases and J by 7 bases, with 17 bases between. CDR3 amino acids: CASSQLNRVSEAFF. The CDR3 bases are TGTGCCAGCAGCCAACTCAACAGAGTAAGTGAAGCTTTCTTT.

The genes are TRBV7-2 and TRBJ1-6; weak D call: TRBD1 (5 bases). This CDR3 is built from 15 residues. The germline CDR1 and CDR2 sequences are SGHTA and FQGNSA. V dropped 2 bases and J dropped 5 bases, with 10 bases sitting between them. The CDR3 loop is CASSLRTPNNSPLHF. As DNA, the CDR3 is TGTGCCAGCAGCTTAAGGACACCCAATAATTCACCCCTCCACTTT.

J is TRBJ1-4 and V is TRBV18, with 8 bases identical to TRBD1. There are 16 residues in the CDR3. Trimming removed 5 bases from V and 0 bases from J; junction bases left unmatched: 5. Germline CDR1 reads KGHSH; CDR2 reads LQKENI. This CDR3 reads CASSRQGTATNEKLFF. The CDR3 region has the DNA TGTGCCAGCTCAAGACAGGGGACGGCAACTAATGAAAAACTGTTTTTT.

J is TRBJ1-2 and V is TRBV6-6, with D perhaps TRBD1 (6 bases). V lost 5 bases, J lost 2 bases, and 18 bases lay in between. The CDR3 loop spans 16 amino acids. Germline V gene sequence: CDR1 MNHNY, CDR2 SVGAGI (reference sequence). The CDR3 loop reads CASSKTGTQTNYGYTF. The CDR3 nucleotides are TGTGCCAGCAGTAAGACCGGGACACAAACCAACTATGGCTACACCTTC.

The CDR3 DNA reads TGTGCCAGCAGCTTTTGGCAGGGGGCGTCCTCTAACTATGGCTACACCTTC. As protein: CASSFWQGASSNYGYTF. The rearrangement uses TRBV5-4 and TRBJ1-2, with 8 bases that match TRBD1. In germline, CDR1 is SGHNT, CDR2 YYREEE (reference sequence). After removal of 2 bases from V and 0 bases from J, the junction contained 9 bases not matched to a gene. This CDR3 region has 17 residues. The entire variable domain, with the rest obtained from reference TRBV5-4 and TRBJ1-2, is as follows: ETGVTQSPTHLIKTRGQQVTLRCSSQSGHNTVSWYQQALGQGPQFIFQYYREEENGRGNFPPRFSGLQFPNYSSELNVNALELDDSALYLCASSFWQGASSNYGYTFGSGTRLTVV.

This sequence joins TRBV24-1 and TRBJ2-5, with D unresolved. Germline-derived CDR1 and CDR2 are KGHDR and SFDVKD. Trimming removed 6 bases at V and 4 bases at J, with 5 bases between. The CDR3 runs 11 residues. This CDR3 reads CATSSLETQYF. The CDR3, as DNA: TGTGCCACCAGTTCCTTAGAGACCCAGTACTTC.

The chain employs TRBV6-5 and TRBJ2-2; weak D call: TRBD1 (5 bases). Trimming removed 3 bases from V and 4 bases from J, with 12 bases in between. The CDR3 runs to 15 residues. CDR1 and CDR2 (germline): MNHEY, SVGAGI. CDR3 loop: CASSYGRVGTGELFF. The CDR3, as DNA: TGTGCCAGCAGTTATGGCAGGGTCGGCACCGGGGAGCTGTTTTTT.

The CDR3 DNA follows: TGTGCCTGGACAAGGGGGATCTATGGCTACACCTTC. This gives the protein CAWTRGIYGYTF. V usage is TRBV30 and J usage is TRBJ1-2; D might be TRBD1 (6 bases). This CDR3 region has 12 residues. Germline CDR1 and CDR2: GTSNPN and SVGIG (reference sequence). V was cut by 4 bases and J by 4 bases, with 10 bases left in between.

CDR3 sequence: CAWSTGGRNTIYF. Here the CDR3 DNA reads TGTGCCTGGAGTACAGGGGGGAGAAACACCATATATTTT. J is TRBJ1-3 and V is TRBV30; 8 nucleotides line up with TRBD1. The germline V gene has CDR1 GTSNPN and CDR2 SVGIG (reference sequence). Trimming took 2 bases from V and 5 from J; bases not matched to a gene: 2. This CDR3 is built from 13 residues.

The chain employs TRBV11-2 and TRBJ2-3, with D possibly matching TRBD1 (6 bases). V lost 1 base, J lost 0 bases, and 11 bases lay in between. The CDR3 totals 16 residues. Germline V gene sequence: CDR1 SGHAT, CDR2 FQNNGV. The CDR3 spells CASSLGRTASTDTQYF. The CDR3 nucleotides read TGTGCCAGCAGCTTAGGTCGGACAGCTAGCACAGATACGCAGTATTTT. The variable domain in full, completed from reference TRBV11-2 and TRBJ2-3, reads EAGVAQSPRYKIIEKRQSVAFWCNPISGHATLYWYQQILGQGPKLLIQFQNNGVVDDSQLPKDRFSAERLKGVDSTLKIQPAKLEDSAVYLCASSLGRTASTDTQYFGPGTRLTVL.

The chain has TRBV10-3 and TRBJ2-6, with TRBD1 identical over 11 bases. This CDR3 spans 17 amino acids. Germline V gene sequence: CDR1 ENHRY, CDR2 SYGVKD. V shed 8 bases, J shed 0 bases, and the junction held 6 bases outside the gene matches. The chain's CDR3 is CAIGGDRGNSGANVLTF. Here the CDR3 DNA reads TGTGCCATCGGAGGGGACAGGGGGAACTCTGGGGCCAACGTCCTGACTTTC.

This chain joins TRBV5-6 and TRBJ1-5, with D possibly being TRBD1 (5 bases). V was shortened by 2 bases and J by 2 bases, with 8 bases between the two germline ends. This CDR3 region has 14 residues. CDR1 SGHDT and CDR2 YYEEEE come from the germline V gene. The CDR3 DNA reads TGTGCCAGCAGCTTAGGGACTGGCAATCAGCCCCAGCATTTT. Protein: CASSLGTGNQPQHF.

The rearrangement uses TRBV20-1 and TRBJ1-2; maybe TRBD1 (6 bases). This CDR3 has 14 amino acids. Germline V gives CDR1 DFQATT, CDR2 SNEGSKA (reference sequence). Trimming removed 3 bases at V and 1 base at J, with 12 bases between. The CDR3 reads CSASARTVNYGYTF. The DNA of the CDR3 is TGCAGTGCTAGTGCCCGGACAGTTAACTATGGCTACACCTTC.

The chain couples TRBV15 to TRBJ2-3; the D is unclear. Between the trimmed V and J ends, which lost 0 bases and 2 bases, there was a span of 3 bases. Germline V gene lookup returns CDR1 LNHNV and CDR2 YYDKDF (reference sequence). The CDR3 sequence is 13 residues long. The CDR3 sequence: CATSRDYTDTQYF. CDR3 DNA: TGTGCCACCAGCAGAGACTACACAGATACGCAGTATTTT.

This chain uses TRBV25-1 with TRBJ1-1; TRBD1 aligns across 8 bases. The germline V gene has CDR1 MGHDK and CDR2 SYGVNS. V lost 5 bases, J lost 4 bases, and 12 bases stayed unmatched. The CDR3 is 16 residues long. The CDR3 region has the DNA TGTGCCAGCAGTCGGGTAACAGGGGGTGGGAGCACTGAAGCTTTCTTT. It specifies CASSRVTGGGSTEAFF.

The DNA of the CDR3 is TGTGCCAGCAGCTTGGTACTATCTCAAGGATATGAGCAGTTCTTC. Translating it yields CASSLVLSQGYEQFF. The gene calls are TRBV5-5 and TRBJ2-1; no reliable D call. This CDR3 is built from 15 residues. The V gene's germline CDR1 is SGHKS and CDR2 YYEKEE (reference sequence). V lost 0 bases, J lost 8 bases, and 15 bases lay in between.

This clone was seen at least ten times. This sample includes further DNA sequences coding for the same CDR3. The chain employs TRBV2 and TRBJ1-4, with 8 bases that match TRBD1. Losses at the gene ends were 6 bases for V and 8 bases for J; bases not matched to a gene: 5. This CDR3 has 13 residues. The germline gives CDR1 SNHLY, CDR2 FYNNEI. The CDR3: CASRGTGGEKLFF. CDR3 bases: TGTGCCAGCAGAGGGACAGGTGGGGAAAAACTGTTTTTT.

The J gene is TRBJ1-1, the V gene TRBV30; a weak D match, TRBD1 (6 bases). This CDR3 has 12 residues. V was shortened by 4 bases and J by 4 bases, with 10 bases between the two germline ends. Germline V gives CDR1 GTSNPN, CDR2 SVGIG (reference sequence). CDR3 coding DNA: TGTGCCTGGAACAGGGACGCCACTGAAGCTTTCTTT. This gives the protein CAWNRDATEAFF.

This clone was seen a single time. The chain recombines TRBV6-5 with TRBJ1-2, with D unclear. Per the germline V gene, CDR1 is MNHEY and CDR2 is SVGAGI. CDR3 length: 13 amino acids. Trimming stripped 6 bases from V and 7 bases from J, with 15 bases between. CDR3 DNA: TGTGCCAGCAGGGGGAGGGAATCAGGTGGCTACACCTTC. Protein sequence: CASRGRESGGYTF.

The rearrangement uses TRBV30 and TRBJ1-5, with D possibly matching TRBD1 (5 bases). V was trimmed by 0 bases and J by 3 bases, leaving 27 bases between them. The CDR3 is made up of 20 amino acids. The V gene's germline CDR1 is GTSNPN and CDR2 SVGIG (reference sequence). The CDR3 region is CAWSVRGVAGGIGNNQPQHF. The CDR3 DNA is TGTGCCTGGAGTGTAAGAGGGGTGGCGGGGGGGATCGGAAACAATCAGCCCCAGCATTTT.

The chain employs TRBV20-1 and TRBJ1-4; 7 bases line up with TRBD1. The V gene end was trimmed by 3 bases and the J gene end by 7 bases; junction bases not matched to a gene: 14. This CDR3 region has 16 residues. Germline-derived CDR1 and CDR2 are DFQATT and SNEGSKA (reference sequence). The DNA of the CDR3 is TGCAGTGCTAGTTTCGGACCCTTGACAGGGCGTGAAAAACTGTTTTTT. Translation: CSASFGPLTGREKLFF.

The chain links TRBV27 to TRBJ1-2; D gene unclear. Looked up from germline, CDR1 is MNHEY and CDR2 is SMNVEV (reference sequence). V shed 6 bases and J shed 7 bases, with 15 bases lying between them. The CDR3 has 13 residues. The CDR3 nucleotides are TGTGCCAGCAGGACCGGGAATGGATCTGGCTACACCTTC. As protein: CASRTGNGSGYTF.

The V and J genes are TRBV5-4 and TRBJ1-6; 7 bases match TRBD1. Germline assignment: CDR1 SGHNT and CDR2 YYREEE (reference sequence). J gave up 9 bases and V 2 bases, and 5 bases lay outside the gene matches. There are 14 residues in the CDR3. CDR3 in amino acids: CASSFRDRTSPLHF. The CDR3 bases are TGTGCCAGCAGCTTTCGGGACAGAACTTCACCCCTCCACTTT.

This clone came up a few times. V usage is TRBV27 and J usage is TRBJ1-5; D is unclear. Trimming took off 0 bases at V and 2 bases at J, with 8 bases between the two ends. CDR1 MNHEY and CDR2 SMNVEV come from the germline V gene (reference sequence). The CDR3 has 15 residues. The DNA for the CDR3 is TGTGCCAGCAGTTTATCCCTTTCGGGCAATCAGCCCCAGCATTTT. Amino acid sequence: CASSLSLSGNQPQHF.

The chain employs TRBV10-2 and TRBJ1-1, with D possibly matching TRBD1 (5 bases). Germline CDR1 WSHSY, CDR2 SAAADI. The CDR3 covers 13 residues. The V and J ends lost 4 bases and 6 bases respectively, with 12 bases between them. The CDR3, as DNA: TGCGCCAGCAGTGCGGGGGGGAGGTCTGAAGCTTTCTTT. Translation gives CASSAGGRSEAFF.

This clone appeared a few times. The chain is built from TRBV5-1 and TRBJ1-2; TRBD1 matches at 8 bases. The V gene end was trimmed by 5 bases and the J gene end by 2 bases; junction bases not matched to a gene: 5. This CDR3 region has 14 residues. CDR1 is SGHRS, CDR2 YFSETQ, per germline. CDR3 in DNA: TGCGCCAGCAGAAGGGGACAGGACAACTATGGCTACACCTTC. It translates to CASRRGQDNYGYTF.

The chain combines TRBV9 with TRBJ2-5; 12 nucleotides match TRBD2. The V and J ends lost 3 bases and 5 bases, in that order; junction bases with no gene match: 5. The CDR3 loop spans 15 amino acids. The germline CDR1 and CDR2 sequences are SGDLS and YYNGEE. CDR3 DNA: TGTGCCAGCAGCGGACTAGCGGGAGCTTGGGAGACCCAGTACTTC. The encoded protein is CASSGLAGAWETQYF.